This TCR beta chain is from a study of technical replicates of blood from a few donors. Repertoires were generated with immunoSEQ multiplex PCR, while TCRdb's copy carries only in-frame clones and drops some. The sample consists of around 76,000 clones, 95% to 99% of them appearing once. Trimming cost V 3 bases and J 3 bases; bases outside gene matches: 9. Germline CDR1 and CDR2: SGDLS and YYNGEE. The CDR3 spans 16 residues. The V gene is TRBV9, the J gene TRBJ2-7; 10 bases map to TRBD2. This receptor was obtained from a human donor in good health. The sample consisted of T cells isolated from PBMCs. The CDR3 DNA reads as TGTGCCAGCAGCGGGCCTCTAGCGGGAGATATCTACGAGCAGTACTTC. Translated, it gives CASSGPLAGDIYEQYF. The variable domain in full, with the rest retrieved from reference TRBV9 and TRBJ2-7, is DSGVTQTPKHLITATGQRVTLRCSPRSGDLSVYWYQQSLDQGLQFLIQYYNGEERAKGNILERFSAQQFPDLHSELNLSSLELGDSALYFCASSGPLAGDIYEQYFGPGTRLTVT.